The present T cell receptor (beta chain) was sequenced within a study of blood T cell repertoires in COVID-19. Across the study: Acute and convalescent COVID-19 samples came from the United States, Italy and Spain. From T cells, B-cell-depleted T cells, or PBMCs came the material, which was cDNA or gDNA.

The data were produced by immunoSEQ multiplex PCR, yet TCRdb's version contains in-frame clones alone and is incomplete. The sample contains around 220,000 clones, approximately 91% of which appear only once. The germline V gene has CDR1 SEHNR and CDR2 FQNEAQ (reference sequence). V gave up 7 bases and J gave up 9 bases, with 19 bases separating them. The CDR3 consists of 14 residues. The specimen sequenced was peripheral blood. This sequence was found in a woman aged 40 to 50 who had recovered from COVID-19. The genes are TRBV7-9 and TRBJ1-3, with D possibly TRBD1 on 5 matching bases. The CDR3 region has the DNA TGTGCCAGCAATAGAGGGACTGAGAGAACCACCATATATTTT. This sequence encodes CASNRGTERTTIYF.